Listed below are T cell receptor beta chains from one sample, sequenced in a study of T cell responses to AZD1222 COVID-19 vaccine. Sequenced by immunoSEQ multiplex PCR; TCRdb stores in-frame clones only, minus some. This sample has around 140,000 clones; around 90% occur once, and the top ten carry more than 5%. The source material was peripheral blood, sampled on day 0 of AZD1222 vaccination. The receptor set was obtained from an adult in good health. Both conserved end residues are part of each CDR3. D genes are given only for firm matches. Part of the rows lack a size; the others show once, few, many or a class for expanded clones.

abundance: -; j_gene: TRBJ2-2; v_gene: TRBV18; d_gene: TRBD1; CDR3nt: TGTGCCAGCTCACCGAAAGTAGGGACAGGGAGCACCGGGGAGCTGTTTTTT; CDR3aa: CASSPKVGTGSTGELFF
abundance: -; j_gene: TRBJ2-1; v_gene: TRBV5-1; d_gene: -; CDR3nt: TGCGCCAGCAGCTTGGGGAGCTCCTACAATGAGCAGTTCTTC; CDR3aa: CASSLGSSYNEQFF
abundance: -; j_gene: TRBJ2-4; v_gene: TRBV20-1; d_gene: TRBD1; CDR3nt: TGCAGTGGACAGGGAAACATTCAGTACTTC; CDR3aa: CSGQGNIQYF
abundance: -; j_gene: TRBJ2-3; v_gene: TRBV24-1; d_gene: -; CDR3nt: TGTGCCACCAGTGACCCGCAACCTAGCACAGATACGCAGTATTTT; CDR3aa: CATSDPQPSTDTQYF
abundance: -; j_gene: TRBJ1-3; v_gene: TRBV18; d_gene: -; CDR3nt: TGTGCCAGCTCGGAGACGAGATACTCTGGAAACACCATATATTTT; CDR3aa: CASSETRYSGNTIYF
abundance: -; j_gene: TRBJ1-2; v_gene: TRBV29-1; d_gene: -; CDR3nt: TGCAGCGTTGAATCTCTAAGGGCGTGGGGCTACACCTTC; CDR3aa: CSVESLRAWGYTF
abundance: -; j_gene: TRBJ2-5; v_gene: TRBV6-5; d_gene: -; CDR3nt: TGTGCCAGCAGTTACTCGAGTCCGGTGCAAGAGACCCAGTACTTC; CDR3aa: CASSYSSPVQETQYF
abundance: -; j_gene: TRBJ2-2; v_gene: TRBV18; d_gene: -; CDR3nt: TGTGCCAGCTCACCGAGGAACACCGGGGAGCTGTTTTTT; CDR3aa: CASSPRNTGELFF
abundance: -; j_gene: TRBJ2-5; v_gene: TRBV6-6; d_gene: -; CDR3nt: TGTGCCAGCACCCGGAACCAAGAGACCCAGTACTTC; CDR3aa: CASTRNQETQYF
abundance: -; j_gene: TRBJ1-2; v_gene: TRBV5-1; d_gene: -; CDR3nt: TGCGCCAGCCACGGAGGGTATGGCTACACCTTC; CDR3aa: CASHGGYGYTF
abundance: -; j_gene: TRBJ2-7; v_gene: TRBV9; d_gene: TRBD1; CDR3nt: TGTGCCAGCAGCGGCACAGGGGTTGCGGACGAGCAGTACTTC; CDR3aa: CASSGTGVADEQYF
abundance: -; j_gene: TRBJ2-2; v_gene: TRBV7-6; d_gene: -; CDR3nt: TGTGCCAGCAGCCCCATTGAATCCGGGGAGCTGTTTTTT; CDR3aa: CASSPIESGELFF
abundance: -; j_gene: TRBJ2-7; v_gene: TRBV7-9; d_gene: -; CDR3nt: TGTGCCAGCAGCCTCAAGGGGTACGAGCAGTACTTC; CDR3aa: CASSLKGYEQYF
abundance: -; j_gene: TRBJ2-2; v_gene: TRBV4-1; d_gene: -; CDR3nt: TGCGCCAGCAGCCAAGATCCCAATGGGGACGGGGAGCTGTTTTTT; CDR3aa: CASSQDPNGDGELFF
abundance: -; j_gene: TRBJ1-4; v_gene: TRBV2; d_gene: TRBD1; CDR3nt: TGTGCCAGCATACCTGGGCGTGGGGCGGGACAGGGAGACGAAAAACTGTTTTTT; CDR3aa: CASIPGRGAGQGDEKLFF
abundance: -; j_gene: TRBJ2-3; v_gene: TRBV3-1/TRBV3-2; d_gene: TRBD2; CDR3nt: TGTGCCAGCAGCCAAGACCTGCGGACTAGCGGGGGCACAGATACGCAGTATTTT; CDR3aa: CASSQDLRTSGGTDTQYF
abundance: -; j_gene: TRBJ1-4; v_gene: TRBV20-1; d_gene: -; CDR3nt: TGCAGTGCTAGTAGTCCAGGGGCCGCTAATGAAAAACTGTTTTTT; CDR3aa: CSASSPGAANEKLFF
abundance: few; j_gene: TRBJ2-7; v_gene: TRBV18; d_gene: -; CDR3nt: TGTGCCAGCTCAATGTCAGGGGGGTCCTACGAGCAGTACTTC; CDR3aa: CASSMSGGSYEQYF
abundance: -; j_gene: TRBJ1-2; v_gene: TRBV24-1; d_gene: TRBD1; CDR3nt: TGTGCCACCAGTGATTCTCCCGACAGGGGTTTTGGCTACACCTTC; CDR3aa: CATSDSPDRGFGYTF
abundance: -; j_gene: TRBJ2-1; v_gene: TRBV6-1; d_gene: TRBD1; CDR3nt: TGTGCCAGCAGTGAAGTCGACAGGGGCCTTTACAATGAGCAGTTCTTC; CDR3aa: CASSEVDRGLYNEQFF
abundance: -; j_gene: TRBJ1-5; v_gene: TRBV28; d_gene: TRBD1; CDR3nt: TGTGCCAGCAGTTTTTACAGGGGGCGAGGTCAGCCCCAGCATTTT; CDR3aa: CASSFYRGRGQPQHF
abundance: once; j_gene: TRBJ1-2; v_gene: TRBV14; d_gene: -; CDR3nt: TGTGCCAGCAGCCAACAGGGTAGAGATGGCTACACCTTC; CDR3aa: CASSQQGRDGYTF
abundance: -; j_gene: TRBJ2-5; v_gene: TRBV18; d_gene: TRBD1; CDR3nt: TGTGCCAGCTCACCCGGACAGGCCTTAGAGACCCAGTACTTC; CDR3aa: CASSPGQALETQYF
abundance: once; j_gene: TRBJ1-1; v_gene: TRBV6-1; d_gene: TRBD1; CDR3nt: TGTGCCAGCAGTGGACAGGGTAAGGCGAAACGCACTGAAGCTTTCTTT; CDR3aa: CASSGQGKAKRTEAFF
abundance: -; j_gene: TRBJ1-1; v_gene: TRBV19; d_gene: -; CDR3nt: TGTGCCAGTAGTATAGCGGTGGGGACTGAAGCTTTCTTT; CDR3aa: CASSIAVGTEAFF
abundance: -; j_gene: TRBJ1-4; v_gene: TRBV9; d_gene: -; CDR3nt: TGTGCCAGCAGCGTTGGGGTATCTTCTAATGAAAAACTGTTTTTT; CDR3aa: CASSVGVSSNEKLFF
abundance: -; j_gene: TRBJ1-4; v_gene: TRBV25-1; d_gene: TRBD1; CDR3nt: TGTGCCAGCAGTGCTCACGCTAGGGGGCTCAATGAAAAACTGTTTTTT; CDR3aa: CASSAHARGLNEKLFF
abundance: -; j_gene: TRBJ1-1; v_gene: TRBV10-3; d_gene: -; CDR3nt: TGTGCCATCAGTGAAGTACAGACAAACACTGAAGCTTTCTTT; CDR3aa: CAISEVQTNTEAFF
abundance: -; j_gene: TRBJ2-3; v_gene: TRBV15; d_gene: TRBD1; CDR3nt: TGTGCCACCAGCAGAGGTGGGACAGGGGTATCAGATACGCAGTATTTT; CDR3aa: CATSRGGTGVSDTQYF
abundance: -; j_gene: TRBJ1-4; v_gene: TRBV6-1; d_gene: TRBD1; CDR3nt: TGTGCCAGCAGTGAACGGGACAGGGACCTTACTAATGAAAAACTGTTTTTT; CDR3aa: CASSERDRDLTNEKLFF
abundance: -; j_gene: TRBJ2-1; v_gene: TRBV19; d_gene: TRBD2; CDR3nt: TGTGCCAGTAGTATAGCTCTAGCGGGGGGGCCCCCTTACAATGAGCAGTTCTTC; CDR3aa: CASSIALAGGPPYNEQFF
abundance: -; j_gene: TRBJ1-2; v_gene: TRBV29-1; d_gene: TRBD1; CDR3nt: TGCAGCGTTGAAGTAGGGACAGGGGGCGCCTATGGCTACACCTTC; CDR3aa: CSVEVGTGGAYGYTF
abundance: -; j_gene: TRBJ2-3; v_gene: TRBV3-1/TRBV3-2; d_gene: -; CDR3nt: TGTGCCAGCAGCCAAGAAAGATCAGATACGCAGTATTTT; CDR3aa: CASSQERSDTQYF